This paragraph covers one TCR beta chain sequence. The data derive from a study of blood T cell repertoires in COVID-19. For the study at large: Researchers got acute and convalescent COVID-19 samples from the United States, Italy and Spain. Sample material is recorded as cDNA or gDNA derived from T cells, B-cell-depleted T cells, or PBMCs.

In the source study's methods: Reference gene primer amplification in the assay estimated nucleated cell counts. Libraries were prepared by immunoSEQ multiplex PCR; TCRdb keeps only in-frame clonotypes and omits some of them. Clone size and the V and J calls come from that table; the DNA yielded D and trimming. The profile covers about 100,000 clones, with 85% to 90% appearing a single time and 13% taken by the ten largest. V was pared by 4 bases and J by 2 bases, with 15 bases between. The CDR3 consists of 17 residues. CDR1 MNHNS and CDR2 SASEGT come from the germline V gene. The receptor was isolated from a human donor in a cohort sampled during active COVID-19. The rearrangement uses TRBV6-1 and TRBJ1-6; possibly TRBD1 for D (6 bases). The specimen was peripheral blood. As DNA, the CDR3 is TGTGCCAGCAGTGGGCCGACAGGTCTTACCTATAATTCACCCCTCCACTTT. Amino acid sequence: CASSGPTGLTYNSPLHF.